A selection of T cell receptor beta chains follows, all from one sample in a study of T-cell memory formation after mild COVID-19. TCRdb itself ran the 5' RACE reads through MiXCR, one entry per CDR3 protein. The sample yields about 600,000 distinct CDR3 sequences, approximately 21% seen once. The sample comprised PBMCs or a T cell subset sorted from them (not recorded which). The receptors shown here come from an adult woman who had mild COVID-19 (a few samples of this study predate the infection). Cell type and time point are not known. The CDR3 runs from the conserved cysteine through the conserved F or W. D genes are given only for firm matches. The size entry is marked missing in some rows and otherwise reads once, few, many or a size class.

CDR3 protein	CDR3 DNA	CDR3 length	V gene	J gene	clone size	D gene
CAISVGQGDTIYF	TGTGCCATCAGTGTGGGACAGGGGGACACCATATATTTT	13	TRBV10-3	TRBJ1-3	few	TRBD1
CASSGDPRKEGKNIQYF	TGTGCCAGCAGCGGGGACCCAAGGAAGGAGGGCAAAAACATTCAGTACTTC	17	TRBV5-4	TRBJ2-4	many	-
CASSLNREKLFF	TGCGCCAGCAGCTTGAATCGGGAAAAACTGTTTTTT	12	TRBV5-1	TRBJ1-4	few	-
CASRADLRTEAFF	TGTGCCAGCAGAGCCGACTTGAGGACTGAAGCTTTCTTT	13	TRBV2	TRBJ1-1	-	-
CASSLRLDSHSGNTIYF	TGTGCCAGCAGCTTACGCCTGGACAGCCACTCTGGAAACACCATATATTTT	17	TRBV7-2	TRBJ1-3	-	-
CASSPFGSGGNNNEQFF	TGTGCCAGCAGTCCCTTCGGGAGCGGGGGGAATAACAATGAGCAGTTCTTC	17	TRBV12-3/TRBV12-4	TRBJ2-1	-	TRBD2
CASSTSGGQETQYF	TGTGCCAGCAGCACTAGCGGGGGGCAAGAGACCCAGTACTTC	14	TRBV3-1	TRBJ2-5	-	TRBD2
CASSSQAGVGGEQFF	TGTGCCAGTAGTAGTCAAGCGGGAGTCGGGGGTGAGCAGTTCTTC	15	TRBV19	TRBJ2-1	few	TRBD2
CASRHITGKDTQYF	TGCGCCAGCAGACACATCACAGGGAAGGATACGCAGTATTTT	14	TRBV4-1	TRBJ2-3	few	-
CATSVQSGGSTDTQYF	TGTGCCACCAGTGTCCAGAGCGGGGGAAGCACAGATACGCAGTATTTT	16	TRBV24-1	TRBJ2-3	-	TRBD2
CASSGLAGGRTEQFF	TGTGCCAGCAGTGGACTAGCGGGAGGGCGCACTGAGCAGTTCTTC	15	TRBV5-4	TRBJ2-1	-	TRBD2
CASSDTETQYF	TGTGCCAGCAGTGACACGGAGACCCAGTACTTC	11	TRBV12-3/TRBV12-4	TRBJ2-5	few	-
CASSWTSGNNEQFF	TGCGCCAGCAGCTGGACTTCCGGGAACAATGAGCAGTTCTTC	14	TRBV5-1	TRBJ2-1	-	-
CASSSQAVAGAFF	TGTGCCAGCAGCTCACAGGCGGTAGCTGGGGCTTTCTTT	13	TRBV7-2	TRBJ1-1	few	-
CASSVRRGQFYEQYF	TGTGCCAGCAGCGTGAGAAGGGGACAGTTCTACGAGCAGTACTTC	15	TRBV7-2	TRBJ2-7	-	TRBD1
CASSGTGTAVHSNQPQHF	TGTGCCAGCAGCGGGACCGGGACAGCCGTTCATAGCAATCAGCCCCAGCATTTT	18	TRBV27	TRBJ1-5	-	TRBD1
CSGKGLAGYNEQFF	TGCAGTGGGAAGGGACTAGCGGGCTACAATGAGCAGTTCTTC	14	TRBV20-1	TRBJ2-1	-	TRBD2
CASSIGAGHNEQFF	TGTGCCAGCAGTATTGGAGCAGGGCACAATGAGCAGTTCTTC	14	TRBV7-9	TRBJ2-1	-	-
CASRTEGSGSEQYF	TGTGCCAGCAGGACCGAGGGTAGCGGGAGCGAGCAGTACTTC	14	TRBV2	TRBJ2-7	once	TRBD2
CASSSWEKLFF	TGTGCCAGCAGCAGTTGGGAAAAACTGTTTTTT	11	TRBV3-1	TRBJ1-4	few	-
CSAQDASSTDTQYF	TGCAGTGCTCAGGACGCGAGCAGCACAGATACGCAGTATTTT	14	TRBV20-1	TRBJ2-3	-	-
CASGPEERYGYTF	TGTGCCAGCGGCCCGGAGGAGCGCTATGGCTACACCTTC	13	TRBV12-3/TRBV12-4	TRBJ1-2	-	-
CASSYSPGGEAFF	TGTGCCAGCAGTTACTCGCCGGGGGGTGAAGCTTTCTTT	13	TRBV6-5	TRBJ1-1	-	-
CSVEVSDGTYEQYF	TGCAGCGTTGAAGTGTCGGACGGTACCTACGAGCAGTACTTC	14	TRBV29-1	TRBJ2-7	-	-
CASSPGDREQYF	TGTGCCAGCTCCCCAGGGGACAGGGAGCAGTACTTC	12	TRBV18	TRBJ2-7	-	TRBD1
CASSSTDLGGTEAFF	TGCGCCAGCAGCTCAACGGACCTTGGAGGGACTGAAGCTTTCTTT	15	TRBV5-1	TRBJ1-1	few	-
CASSWDGADTQYF	TGTGCCAGCAGCTGGGACGGTGCAGATACGCAGTATTTT	13	TRBV12-3/TRBV12-4	TRBJ2-3	many	-
CSVVDRGRRYEQYF	TGCAGCGTTGTGGACAGGGGGCGAAGGTACGAGCAGTACTTC	14	TRBV29-1	TRBJ2-7	many	TRBD1
CASSQVRGSPLHF	TGTGCCAGCAGCCAAGTAAGAGGCTCACCCCTCCACTTT	13	TRBV14	TRBJ1-6	-	-
CSCRTGPEETQYF	TGCAGCTGCCGGACAGGACCGGAGGAGACCCAGTACTTC	13	TRBV29-1	TRBJ2-5	-	TRBD1
CSTPRGGHGLYNEQFF	TGCAGCACTCCCCGGGGGGGCCACGGACTTTACAATGAGCAGTTCTTC	16	TRBV29-1	TRBJ2-1	-	TRBD2
CSVRGAQTPKRQGQTYGYTF	TGCAGTGTGCGTGGCGCCCAAACACCAAAAAGACAGGGTCAGACCTATGGCTACACCTTC	20	TRBV20-1	TRBJ1-2	-	TRBD1
CASSLPGLEGAFF	TGTGCCAGCAGCTTACCGGGACTGGAAGGCGCTTTCTTT	13	TRBV7-9	TRBJ1-1	-	-
CASSYEGVAGDDLYTDTQYF	TGTGCCAGCAGTTACGAGGGGGTAGCGGGAGACGACCTTTACACAGATACGCAGTATTTT	20	TRBV6-2/TRBV6-3	TRBJ2-3	-	TRBD2
CASSQLAGVSYEQFF	TGTGCCAGCAGCCAACTAGCGGGGGTTTCTTATGAGCAGTTCTTC	15	TRBV7-9	TRBJ2-1	few	TRBD2
CASSYGTGAYEQYF	TGTGCCAGCAGTTACGGGACAGGGGCTTACGAGCAGTACTTC	14	TRBV6-5	TRBJ2-7	-	TRBD1
CASSSQAEAFF	TGTGCCAGCAGCTCGCAGGCTGAAGCTTTCTTT	11	TRBV7-6	TRBJ1-1	many	-
CASSSSVDLAGGTYF	TGTGCCAGCAGCTCGTCCGTAGACCTAGCGGGGGGCACGTATTTT	15	TRBV5-6	TRBJ2-3	few	TRBD2
CSAVGEGETQYF	TGCAGTGCCGTGGGGGAAGGAGAGACCCAGTACTTC	12	TRBV20-1	TRBJ2-5	-	-
CATSDPYTGELFF	TGTGCCACCAGTGATCCGTACACCGGGGAGCTGTTTTTT	13	TRBV24-1	TRBJ2-2	few	-
CATSPPGDTQYF	TGTGCCACCAGCCCACCGGGGGATACGCAGTATTTT	12	TRBV24-1	TRBJ2-3	-	-
CATTAGGPTDTQYF	TGTGCCACCACAGCGGGAGGGCCTACAGATACGCAGTATTTT	14	TRBV24-1	TRBJ2-3	-	TRBD2
CASSPRGQGAQYF	TGTGCCAGCAGTCCCCGAGGACAGGGAGCCCAGTACTTC	13	TRBV12-3/TRBV12-4	TRBJ2-7	-	TRBD1
CASRAGLAAPGTQYF	TGCGCCAGCAGAGCGGGACTAGCGGCCCCGGGTACGCAGTATTTT	15	TRBV4-1	TRBJ2-3	few	TRBD2
CASSLGGASGYEQYF	TGTGCCAGCAGCTTAGGGGGGGCTAGCGGGTACGAGCAGTACTTC	15	TRBV7-2	TRBJ2-7	-	TRBD2
CASSPRTGPNEQFF	TGTGCCAGCAGCCCCCGGACAGGGCCCAATGAGCAGTTCTTC	14	TRBV7-9	TRBJ2-1	-	TRBD1